Sequencing of this T cell receptor (beta chain) was carried out in a study of T cell responses to AZD1222 COVID-19 vaccine. General study points: Just a handful of people given AZD1222 tested seropositive at baseline. After two AZD1222 doses, spike-specific TCR breadth and depth rose versus day 0.

Looked up from germline, CDR1 is LNHNV and CDR2 is YYDKDF (reference sequence). The CDR3 has 13 amino acids. V was pared by 3 bases and J by 6 bases, with 11 bases between. The sample holds a few counts of this clone. Its antigen is as yet unknown. Produced via immunoSEQ multiplex PCR; TCRdb's table is partial and in-frame only. The table has approximately 60,000 clones, about 85% seen once. This receptor was obtained from an adult in good health. Here the sequenced sample was peripheral blood, taken on day 0 of MenACWY control vaccination. The chain recombines TRBV15 with TRBJ1-1; a weak D match, TRBD1 (6 bases). The CDR3 spells CATSRRGSPEAFF. In DNA form, the CDR3 reads TGTGCCACCAGCAGGAGGGGGAGCCCTGAAGCTTTCTTT.